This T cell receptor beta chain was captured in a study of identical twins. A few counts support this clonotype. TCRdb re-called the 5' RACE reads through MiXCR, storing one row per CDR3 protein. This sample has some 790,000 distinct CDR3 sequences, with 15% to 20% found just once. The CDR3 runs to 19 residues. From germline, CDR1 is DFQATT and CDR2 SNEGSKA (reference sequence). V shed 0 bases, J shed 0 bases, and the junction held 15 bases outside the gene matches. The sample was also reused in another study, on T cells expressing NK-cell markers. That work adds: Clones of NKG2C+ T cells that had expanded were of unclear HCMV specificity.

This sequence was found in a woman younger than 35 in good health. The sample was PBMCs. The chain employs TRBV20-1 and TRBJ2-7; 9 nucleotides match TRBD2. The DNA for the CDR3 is TGCAGTGCTAGAGATGGGGCGAGGAGCGGGGGGTCGAGCTCCTACGAGCAGTACTTC. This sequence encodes CSARDGARSGGSSSYEQYF.